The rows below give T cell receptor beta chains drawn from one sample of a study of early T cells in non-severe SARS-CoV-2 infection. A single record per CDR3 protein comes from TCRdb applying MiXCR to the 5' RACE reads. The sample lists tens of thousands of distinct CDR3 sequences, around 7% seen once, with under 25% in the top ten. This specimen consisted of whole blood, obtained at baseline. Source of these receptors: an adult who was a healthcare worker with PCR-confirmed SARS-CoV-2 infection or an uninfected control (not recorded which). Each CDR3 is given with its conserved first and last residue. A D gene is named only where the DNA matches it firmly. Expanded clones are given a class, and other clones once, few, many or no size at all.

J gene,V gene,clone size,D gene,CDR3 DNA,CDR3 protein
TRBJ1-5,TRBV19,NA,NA,TGTGCCAGTAGTATCAACAAAAATCAGCCCCAGCATTTT,CASSINKNQPQHF
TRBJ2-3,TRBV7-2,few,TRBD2,TGTGCCAGCAGCTCACCCAGACTAGCGGGAGGGATCACAGATACGCAGTATTTT,CASSSPRLAGGITDTQYF
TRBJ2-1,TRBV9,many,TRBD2,TGTGCCAGCAGCGTAAGGACTAGAGATGAGCAGTTCTTC,CASSVRTRDEQFF
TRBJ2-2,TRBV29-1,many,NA,TGCAGCGTTGGGCAAAACACCGGGGAGCTGTTTTTT,CSVGQNTGELFF
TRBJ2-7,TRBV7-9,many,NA,TGTGCCAGCAGCCCCCAGGACCGTTACTACGAGCAGTACTTC,CASSPQDRYYEQYF
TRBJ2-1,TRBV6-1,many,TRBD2,TGTGCCAGCAGTGAACTAGCGGGATCCTACAATGAGCAGTTCTTC,CASSELAGSYNEQFF
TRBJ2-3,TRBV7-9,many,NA,TGTGCCAGCAGGCAAGGGGTCACAGATACGCAGTATTTT,CASRQGVTDTQYF
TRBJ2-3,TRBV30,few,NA,TGTGCCTGGAGTAAGGGAGGGGGGACAGATACGCAGTATTTT,CAWSKGGGTDTQYF
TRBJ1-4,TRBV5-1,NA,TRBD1,TGCGCCAGCAGCTTGGCCGGACAGGGAAGCGAAAAACTGTTTTTT,CASSLAGQGSEKLFF
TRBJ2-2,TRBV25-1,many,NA,TGTGCCAGCTCCTCGGGACGCGAGACCGGGGAGCTGTTTTTT,CASSSGRETGELFF
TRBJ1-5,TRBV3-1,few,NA,TGTGCCAGCAGCCAATGGGGGGGTAATCAGCCCCAGCATTTT,CASSQWGGNQPQHF
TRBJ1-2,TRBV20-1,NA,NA,TGCAGTGCTAGAGCCCCCCAAGAACACTATGGCTACACCTTC,CSARAPQEHYGYTF
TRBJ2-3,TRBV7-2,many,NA,TGTGCCAGCAGCTTTTTCACAGATACGCAGTATTTT,CASSFFTDTQYF
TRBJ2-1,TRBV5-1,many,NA,TGCGCCAGCAGCTTGTCCCCACAAACTTACAATGAGCAGTTCTTC,CASSLSPQTYNEQFF
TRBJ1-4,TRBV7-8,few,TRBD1,TGTGCCAGCACCATAAGGACAGGGGAGACTGAAAAACTGTTTTTT,CASTIRTGETEKLFF
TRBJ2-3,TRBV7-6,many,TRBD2,TGTGCCAGCAGCTTAGCGGGAGGGATTGGAGATACGCAGTATTTT,CASSLAGGIGDTQYF
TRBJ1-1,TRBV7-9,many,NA,TGTGCCAGCAGCCCCGGGACGCAACCCGAGGGCACTGAAGCTTTCTTT,CASSPGTQPEGTEAFF
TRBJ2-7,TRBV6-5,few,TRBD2,TGTGCCAGCAGTTACTCAACTAGCGGTACCTACGAGCAGTACTTC,CASSYSTSGTYEQYF
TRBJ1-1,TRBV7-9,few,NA,TGTGCCAGCAGCTCAGACTGGGGGCGAGAGACTTTCTTT,CASSSDWGRETFF
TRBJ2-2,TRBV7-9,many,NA,TGTGCCACCTACCCCCCGGGAACGAACACCGGGGAGCTGTTTTTT,CATYPPGTNTGELFF
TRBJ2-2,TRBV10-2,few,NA,TGCGCCAGCAGAGACACCGGGGAGCTGTTTTTT,CASRDTGELFF
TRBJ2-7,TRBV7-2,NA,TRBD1,TGTGCCAGCAGGCCCGGGACAGGTAACGAGCAGTACTTC,CASRPGTGNEQYF
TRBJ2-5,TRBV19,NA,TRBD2,TGTGCCAGTAGTTTCCAACCGGGACTAGTTCCCGAGACCCAGTACTTC,CASSFQPGLVPETQYF
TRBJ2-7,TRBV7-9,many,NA,TGTGCCAGCACCTCCACCTTGAGCGAGCAGTACTTC,CASTSTLSEQYF
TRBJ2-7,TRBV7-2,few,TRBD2,TGTGCCAGCAGCCCGCAGTTAGGGACTAGCGGTTACGAGCAGTACTTC,CASSPQLGTSGYEQYF
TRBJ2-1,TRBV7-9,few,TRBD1,TGTGCCAGCAGCTTAGGACAGGGGATTTCCTACAATGAGCAGTTCTTC,CASSLGQGISYNEQFF
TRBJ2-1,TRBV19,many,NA,TGTGCCAGTAGCGCCTCAGGGCGCGGGCCTCGAGGAAATGAGCAGTTCTTC,CASSASGRGPRGNEQFF
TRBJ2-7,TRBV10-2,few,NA,TGCGCCACCGCGGCTAGCTCCTACGAGCAGTACTTC,CATAASSYEQYF
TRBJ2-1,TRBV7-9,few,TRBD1,TGTGCCAGCAGCCCTCCGGGACAGAGCTCCTACAATGAGCAGTTCTTC,CASSPPGQSSYNEQFF
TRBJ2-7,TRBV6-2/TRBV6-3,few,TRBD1,TGTGCCAGCAGTTACCCGACAGGGGACCCCGCGGAAGAGCAGTACTTC,CASSYPTGDPAEEQYF
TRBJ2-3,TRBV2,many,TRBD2,TGTGCCAGCAGTGACCGGTCTAGCGGGGTGGGAGATACGCAGTATTTT,CASSDRSSGVGDTQYF
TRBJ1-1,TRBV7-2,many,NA,TGTGCCAGCAGCCAGAGAGGGATTCGGACTGAAGCTTTCTTT,CASSQRGIRTEAFF
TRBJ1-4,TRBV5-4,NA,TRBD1,TGTGCCAGCAGCCCAGGGACAGGGAACGGGGAAAAACTGTTTTTT,CASSPGTGNGEKLFF
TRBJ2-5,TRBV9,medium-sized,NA,TGTGCCAGCAGCCTTTTTTACGGGGACCAAGAGACCCAGTACTTC,CASSLFYGDQETQYF
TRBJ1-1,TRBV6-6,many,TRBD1,TGTGCCAGCAGTTACTCAGGTAACAGGGGGGATGACACTGAAGCTTTCTTT,CASSYSGNRGDDTEAFF
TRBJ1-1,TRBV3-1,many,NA,TGTGCCAGCAGCCAAGTGTATAGCCTCCTCCAGACTGAAGCTTTCTTT,CASSQVYSLLQTEAFF
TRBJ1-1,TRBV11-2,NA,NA,TGTGCCAGCAGCCCACGACAGGTGAACACTGAAGCTTTCTTT,CASSPRQVNTEAFF